These 15 T cell receptor beta chains came from one sample sequenced in a study of identical twins. TCRdb re-called the 5' RACE reads with MiXCR, one entry per CDR3 protein. The sample has hundreds of thousands of distinct CDR3 sequences; approximately 13% are singletons. These data were also filed under a second study, of yellow fever vaccine responses in identical twins.

Sequenced material: PBMCs. These receptors originate from a woman younger than 35 in good health.

The chain is built from TRBV24-1 and TRBJ2-3; 8 bases map to TRBD2. Germline assignment: CDR1 KGHDR and CDR2 SFDVKD. CDR3 length equals 17 residues. The J segment lost 5 bases and the V segment lost 0 bases, leaving 9 bases of the junction unmatched. The CDR3 bases are TGTGCCACCAGTGATTTGGGGTTGGGTAGCGGGGAAGATACGCAGTATTTT. Translation gives CATSDLGLGSGEDTQYF.

This clonotype was seen just once. V is TRBV12-3 or TRBV12-4 and J is TRBJ2-1, with 7 bases matching TRBD2. The CDR3 totals 18 residues. Germline trimming cut 8 bases from V and 2 bases from J; bases unmatched to any gene: 18. The CDR3: CASCPLSFERGTYNEQFF. CDR3 DNA sequence: TGTGCCAGCTGTCCCCTTTCGTTCGAGCGGGGAACCTACAATGAGCAGTTCTTC.

This CDR3 is CASTPARNEQFF. The CDR3 DNA sequence: TGTGCCAGCACCCCGGCCCGCAATGAGCAGTTCTTC. The chain has TRBV12-3 or TRBV12-4 and TRBJ2-1; no definite D call. This CDR3 is built from 12 residues. The V and J ends lost 7 bases and 6 bases respectively, with 10 bases between them.

This clonotype was seen more than once but under ten times. This chain connects TRBV5-6 to TRBJ2-7, with 9 bases that match TRBD1. This CDR3 contains 14 residues. From germline, CDR1 is SGHDT and CDR2 YYEEEE. V shed 3 bases, J shed 6 bases, and the junction held 7 bases outside the gene matches. The CDR3 spells CASSSAGQGSEQYF. Here the CDR3 DNA reads TGTGCCAGCAGCTCTGCGGGACAGGGTAGCGAGCAGTACTTC.

This clonotype was seen more than once but under ten times. The chain links TRBV24-1 to TRBJ1-1; 7 nucleotides line up with TRBD1. The trim removed 3 bases at V and 5 bases at J, leaving 5 bases unmatched. Germline-derived CDR1 and CDR2 are KGHDR and SFDVKD. There are 14 residues in the CDR3. CDR3: CATSDPTRGTEAFF. CDR3 DNA: TGTGCCACCAGTGATCCCACCAGGGGGACTGAAGCTTTCTTT.

This clonotype has a handful of counts. The chain recombines TRBV29-1 with TRBJ2-7, with 9 bases lining up with TRBD2. CDR3 length: 15 amino acids. V was clipped by 3 bases and J by 3 bases; unmatched bases: 9. CDR1 SQVTM and CDR2 ANQGSEA come from the germline V gene. The CDR3 here is CSVEGGRALGYEQYF. The CDR3 DNA reads TGCAGCGTTGAGGGCGGGAGGGCCCTCGGCTACGAGCAGTACTTC.

This clonotype was counted between two and nine times. This chain joins TRBV24-1 and TRBJ2-1; unclear D gene. Germline V gene sequence: CDR1 KGHDR, CDR2 SFDVKD. V was trimmed by 0 bases and J by 6 bases, leaving 5 bases between them. The CDR3 runs to 13 residues. CDR3 nucleotides: TGTGCCACCAGTGATTTGGCCCGCAATGAGCAGTTCTTC. Residues: CATSDLARNEQFF.

This clonotype was seen only a few times. The chain recombines TRBV28 with TRBJ2-5; tentatively, D is TRBD1 or TRBD2 (5 bases each). The germline gives CDR1 MDHEN, CDR2 SYDVKM. This CDR3 comprises 15 residues. The V end lost 4 bases, the J end lost 5 bases, and 17 bases lay between the germline ends. As DNA, the CDR3 is TGTGCCAGCAGTTCCGGGGCGAGCGCACGGGAGACCCAGTACTTC. Translating gives CASSSGASARETQYF.

This clonotype was picked up many times. The V call is TRBV29-1, the J call TRBJ2-7; 11 bases agree with TRBD2. This CDR3 contains 16 residues. Unmatched junction bases numbered 8, after V lost 0 bases and J lost 4 bases. Per germline, CDR1 SQVTM and CDR2 ANQGSEA. The CDR3 here is CSVEDMKTSGTYEQYF. The DNA of the CDR3 is TGCAGCGTTGAAGATATGAAGACTAGCGGGACTTACGAGCAGTACTTC.

This clonotype was observed a few times. The J gene is TRBJ2-3, the V gene TRBV12-3 or TRBV12-4; TRBD1 or TRBD2 may be the D gene (6 bases each). The V end was cut by 3 bases, the J end by 3 bases, with 19 bases between. The CDR3 runs 17 residues. The CDR3 DNA sequence: TGTGCCAGCAGTTTTGCCACCTCAGGGGCGGGAACAGATACGCAGTATTTT. Its translation is CASSFATSGAGTDTQYF.

The chain links TRBV6-5 to TRBJ1-1; 7 bases line up with TRBD1. Germline V CDR1 and CDR2: MNHEY, SVGAGI. The CDR3 has 15 amino acids. V lost 0 bases to trimming and J lost 5 bases; unmatched junction nucleotides: 6. Here the CDR3 reads CASSYSGRGGTEAFF. Here the CDR3 DNA reads TGTGCCAGCAGTTACTCGGGCAGGGGGGGAACTGAAGCTTTCTTT.

This clonotype was observed a handful of times. The chain recombines TRBV6-1 with TRBJ1-5; D unclear. CDR1 and CDR2 (germline): MNHNS, SASEGT. The CDR3 is made up of 15 amino acids. The germline V and J ends were trimmed by 7 bases and 4 bases, with 17 bases remaining between them. The CDR3 region is CASKNREMGNQPQHF. CDR3 coding DNA: TGTGCCAGCAAGAACCGGGAGATGGGTAATCAGCCCCAGCATTTT.

The CDR3 spells CASSLAYGQASYEQYF. In nucleotides, the CDR3 is TGTGCCAGCAGTTTAGCGTATGGACAGGCTTCCTACGAGCAGTACTTC. J is TRBJ2-7 and V is TRBV12-3 or TRBV12-4; the match to TRBD1 covers 7 bases. This CDR3 comprises 16 residues. The J segment lost 1 base and the V segment lost 0 bases, leaving 6 bases of the junction unmatched.

This rearrangement joins TRBV15 to TRBJ2-5; D remains unclear. The CDR3 is 15 amino acids. V was pared by 0 bases and J by 5 bases, with 13 bases between. Germline V gene data show CDR1 as LNHNV and CDR2 as YYDKDF (reference sequence). CDR3 protein: CATSRDPGYGETQYF. The CDR3 DNA is TGTGCCACCAGCAGAGATCCCGGGTATGGGGAGACCCAGTACTTC.

V usage is TRBV19 and J usage is TRBJ2-2; 7 bases fit TRBD2. Germline V CDR1 and CDR2: LNHDA, SQIVND (reference sequence). With V trimmed by 2 bases and J by 2 bases, 8 bases remained unmatched. The CDR3 consists of 17 residues. In DNA form, the CDR3 reads TGTGCCAGTAGTATAAGAGGGAGGGGACTCAACACCGGGGAGCTGTTTTTT. Translation gives CASSIRGRGLNTGELFF.